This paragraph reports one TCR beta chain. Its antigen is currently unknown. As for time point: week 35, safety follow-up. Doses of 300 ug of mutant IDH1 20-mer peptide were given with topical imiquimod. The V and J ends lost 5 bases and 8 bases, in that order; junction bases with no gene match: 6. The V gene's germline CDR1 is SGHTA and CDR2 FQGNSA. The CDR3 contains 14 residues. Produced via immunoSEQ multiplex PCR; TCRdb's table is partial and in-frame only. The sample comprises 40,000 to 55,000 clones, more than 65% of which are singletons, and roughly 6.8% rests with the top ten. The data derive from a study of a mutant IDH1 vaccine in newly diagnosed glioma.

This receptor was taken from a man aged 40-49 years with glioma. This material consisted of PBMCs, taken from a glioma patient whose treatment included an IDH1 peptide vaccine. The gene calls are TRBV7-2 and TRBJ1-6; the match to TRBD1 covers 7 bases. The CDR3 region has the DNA TGTGCCAGCAGCCCGCGACAGGGATATTCACCCCTCCACTTT. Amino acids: CASSPRQGYSPLHF.